Below, 26 T cell receptor beta chains from the same sample are listed, as sequenced in a study of memory B cells and T cells in multiple sclerosis. TCRdb's table, derived via immunoSEQ multiplex PCR, lists solely in-frame clones and lacks some. Of roughly 30,000 clones detected, approximately 85% appear once; the ten largest clones hold less than 3.5%. These receptors' antigens are unknown. Separate sequencing covered autoproliferating (CFSE-dim) and non-proliferating (CFSE-high) T cells from stimulus-free culture. Roughly 5.2x10^7 CFSE-labeled PBMCs were cultured about seven days unstimulated, then replicate wells were pooled. The sample taken for sequencing was PBMCs from blood kept in culture. The source is a human donor with multiple sclerosis.

The V and J genes are TRBV30 and TRBJ2-1; D is perhaps TRBD2 (6 bases). Trimming took 5 bases from V and 10 from J, leaving 21 bases between them. From germline, CDR1 is GTSNPN and CDR2 SVGIG (reference sequence). The CDR3 covers 14 residues. The chain's CDR3 is CAWSSLEEGREQFF. CDR3 in DNA: TGTGCCTGGTCCTCTCTGGAGGAGGGGCGGGAGCAGTTCTTC.

The V gene is TRBV7-9, the J gene TRBJ2-1; 9 nucleotides match TRBD2. The length of the CDR3 is 15 residues. CDR1 is SEHNR, CDR2 FQNEAQ, per germline (reference sequence). V shed 5 bases, J shed 10 bases, and the junction held 12 bases outside the gene matches. For the CDR3, the DNA is TGTGCCAGCAGCCCGGCGTCTAGCGGGGACTTGGAGCAGTTCTTC. Translating it yields CASSPASSGDLEQFF. The full variable domain, in which reference TRBV7-9 and TRBJ2-1 provide the parts outside the CDR3, is DTGVSQNPRHKITKRGQNVTFRCDPISEHNRLYWYRQTLGQGPEFLTYFQNEAQLEKSRLLSDRFSAERPKGSFSTLEIQRTEQGDSAMYLCASSPASSGDLEQFFGPGTRLTVL.

The CDR3 spells CASSLDAMRGAHTDTQYF. The CDR3 coding sequence is TGCGCCAGCAGCTTGGATGCAATGCGGGGGGCTCACACAGATACGCAGTATTTT. This chain joins TRBV5-1 and TRBJ2-3; 8 bases are a match to TRBD2. Germline V gives CDR1 SGHRS, CDR2 YFSETQ. The CDR3 is 18 amino acids. V was clipped by 0 bases and J by 2 bases; unmatched bases: 11.

The DNA for the CDR3 is TGTGCCAGCAGCGTTGACTGGTCCTACGAGCAGTACTTC. Translated, it gives CASSVDWSYEQYF. The V call is TRBV27, the J call TRBJ2-7; D gene unclear. The V end was cut by 6 bases, the J end by 1 base, with 10 bases between. The germline V gene encodes CDR1 MNHEY and CDR2 SMNVEV (reference sequence). CDR3 size: 13 residues.

The rearrangement uses TRBV5-1 and TRBJ2-5, with D hard to call. Trimming took off 0 bases at V and 5 bases at J, with 8 bases between the two ends. Germline V gene lookup returns CDR1 SGHRS and CDR2 YFSETQ. CDR3 size: 13 residues. CDR3 sequence (DNA): TGCGCCAGCAGCTTGGAGATTTGGGAGACCCAGTACTTC. It specifies CASSLEIWETQYF. Looking up the rest from reference TRBV5-1 and TRBJ2-5 gives the full variable domain: KAGVTQTPRYLIKTRGQQVTLSCSPISGHRSVSWYQQTPGQGLQFLFEYFSETQRNKGNFPGRFSGRQFSNSRSEMNVSTLELGDSALYLCASSLEIWETQYFGPGTRLLVL.

V usage is TRBV28 and J usage is TRBJ1-5; the D gene is possibly TRBD1 (5 bases). The V gene lost 6 bases and the J gene lost 0 bases, with 12 bases spanning the gap. The CDR3 totals 15 residues. Germline CDR1 is MDHEN and CDR2 is SYDVKM. The CDR3 DNA reads as TGTGCCAGCAGCCATCGACAGACTAGCAATCAGCCCCAGCATTTT. Its protein product is CASSHRQTSNQPQHF.

The genes are TRBV19 and TRBJ2-5, with TRBD2 as a possible D gene (5 bases). Looked up from germline, CDR1 is LNHDA and CDR2 is SQIVND (reference sequence). Trimming pared 5 bases from V and 3 bases from J, leaving 19 bases between. The CDR3 spans 16 residues. The CDR3 sequence is CASSRGPLRGEETQYF. CDR3 nucleotides: TGTGCCAGTAGTCGTGGCCCTCTCCGGGGAGAAGAGACCCAGTACTTC.

Only one count was recorded for this clone. The chain uses TRBV27 and TRBJ1-1, with TRBD1 as a possible D gene (6 bases). V lost 6 bases and J lost 1, with 12 bases in between. Germline V gene lookup returns CDR1 MNHEY and CDR2 SMNVEV (reference sequence). This CDR3 comprises 14 residues. The CDR3 DNA reads TGTGCCAGCAGACCTGGAGGGGGGAACACTGAAGCTTTCTTT. Amino acids: CASRPGGGNTEAFF.

This chain connects TRBV5-4 to TRBJ1-4; possible D gene TRBD1, 5 bases. Looked up from germline, CDR1 is SGHNT and CDR2 is YYREEE (reference sequence). V gave up 1 base and J gave up 6 bases, with 10 bases separating them. The CDR3 has 14 residues. CDR3: CASSLQGRDEKLFF. CDR3 in DNA: TGTGCCAGCAGCTTGCAGGGACGGGATGAAAAACTGTTTTTT.

This clone was seen a handful of times. This chain connects TRBV7-9 to TRBJ1-5; a possible D gene is TRBD1 (6 bases). The CDR3 is 15 amino acids. Germline values: CDR1 SEHNR, CDR2 FQNEAQ (reference sequence). The V gene lost 1 base and the J gene lost 1 base, with 8 bases spanning the gap. Written as DNA, the CDR3 is TGTGCCAGCAGCTTAGGGGGGGCCAGCAATCAGCCCCAGCATTTT. Protein product: CASSLGGASNQPQHF.

For this clone: Relative to the germline gene, one junction end is altered; a read error may explain this. The gene calls are TRBV5-1 and TRBJ2-7; 15 bases fit TRBD2. This CDR3 contains 16 residues. Germline CDR1 is SGHRS and CDR2 is YFSETQ. Here the CDR3 DNA reads TGCGCCAGCAGCCCTGGACTAGCGGGAGGGCTCGGTCAGGGTCTCTTC. As protein: CASSPGLAGGLGQGLF.

The chain couples TRBV6-1 to TRBJ1-2; the match to TRBD1 covers 7 bases. V was pared by 6 bases and J by 4 bases, with 8 bases of the junction left unmatched. The CDR3 has 14 residues. Germline CDR1 reads MNHNS; CDR2 reads SASEGT. The CDR3 sequence is CASSPRGEPYGYTF. CDR3 coding DNA: TGTGCCAGCAGCCCCAGGGGGGAACCCTATGGCTACACCTTC.

This chain uses TRBV28 with TRBJ2-3; 11 nucleotides line up with TRBD1. The CDR3 extends over 17 amino acids. Germline CDR1 and CDR2: MDHEN and SYDVKM. The V and J ends lost 8 bases and 1 base, in that order; junction bases with no gene match: 11. The CDR3 spells CASLPRTGGEGTDTQYF. The DNA of the CDR3 is TGTGCCAGCCTTCCCCGGACAGGGGGCGAGGGCACAGATACGCAGTATTTT.

This clone has a single count. The chain recombines TRBV29-1 with TRBJ2-1; 10 nucleotides agree with TRBD1. CDR1 and CDR2 (germline): SQVTM, ANQGSEA. This CDR3 region has 15 residues. The J segment lost 3 bases and the V segment lost 4 bases, leaving 6 bases of the junction unmatched. The CDR3 nucleotides are TGCAGCGTTGTGGGGGGGGACAGGGGCTACAATGAGCAGTTCTTC. Protein sequence: CSVVGGDRGYNEQFF.

V gene TRBV11-2 combines with J gene TRBJ2-7, with D possibly TRBD2 on 6 matching bases. Trimming cost V 1 base and J 4 bases, with 11 bases left between them. Per germline, CDR1 SGHAT and CDR2 FQNNGV. CDR3 length: 14 residues. CDR3 sequence: CASSLGSGRYEQYF. The CDR3 nucleotides are TGTGCCAGCAGCTTAGGTAGCGGTCGGTACGAGCAGTACTTC.

V gene TRBV29-1 combines with J gene TRBJ1-5; D possibly corresponds to TRBD1 (6 bases). From germline, CDR1 is SQVTM and CDR2 ANQGSEA. There are 13 residues in the CDR3. V was clipped by 6 bases and J by 1 base, with 10 bases between them. The CDR3 DNA reads TGCAGCGTACGACAGGCCAGCAATCAGCCCCAGCATTTT. Residues: CSVRQASNQPQHF.

The rearrangement uses TRBV6-1 and TRBJ1-6; D is unclear. The germline CDR1 and CDR2 sequences are MNHNS and SASEGT. V lost 8 bases, J lost 11 bases, and 22 bases lay in between. The CDR3 runs 15 residues. The CDR3 reads CASGSGQTYDAPLHF. In nucleotides, the CDR3 is TGTGCCAGCGGGAGTGGGCAGACGTACGATGCACCCCTCCACTTT.

This chain connects TRBV5-1 to TRBJ2-1, with TRBD2 matching 10 bases. The CDR3 has 14 residues. Germline V gene lookup returns CDR1 SGHRS and CDR2 YFSETQ. Trimming cost V 5 bases and J 2 bases; bases outside gene matches: 1. The CDR3 DNA reads as TGCGCCAGCAGGACTAGCGGGCCCTACAATGAGCAGTTCTTC. As protein: CASRTSGPYNEQFF.

This CDR3 reads CASSTSGPSTGELFF. The CDR3 region has the DNA TGCGCCAGCTCTACTAGCGGGCCATCCACCGGGGAGCTGTTTTTT. The chain is built from TRBV5-1 and TRBJ2-2; 9 bases are a match to TRBD2. The V segment lost 7 bases and the J segment 4 bases; nucleotides outside the gene matches: 8. Germline CDR1 and CDR2: SGHRS and YFSETQ. The CDR3 covers 15 residues.

This chain joins TRBV28 and TRBJ1-2; D unresolved. V lost 2 bases, J lost 4 bases, and 8 bases lay in between. Germline V gene data show CDR1 as MDHEN and CDR2 as SYDVKM. The CDR3 is 13 amino acids. The CDR3, as DNA: TGTGCCAGCAGTTTAACGGACCCCTATGGCTACACCTTC. Its protein is CASSLTDPYGYTF.

This clone was counted a single time. The rearrangement links TRBV10-1 to TRBJ2-2; D gene unclear. Germline CDR1 is WNHNN and CDR2 is SYGVQD (reference sequence). The length of the CDR3 is 13 residues. The ends were cut back, 3 bases at V and 7 bases at J, with 9 bases in the middle. For the CDR3, the DNA is TGCGCCAGCAGTGAAGGATCGCGCGGGGAGCTGTTTTTT. Amino acids: CASSEGSRGELFF.

In this sample, this clone turned up once. V and J are TRBV7-2 and TRBJ2-3; 15 bases fit TRBD2. The length of the CDR3 is 16 residues. J was trimmed by 5 bases and V by 5 bases; bases with no gene match: 5. Germline V gene sequence: CDR1 SGHTA, CDR2 FQGNSA. CDR3 nucleotides: TGTGCCAGCAGCCGCGGGACTAGCGGGGGGCGAGATACGCAGTATTTT. Translation gives CASSRGTSGGRDTQYF.

This chain uses TRBV5-1 with TRBJ2-5; D remains unclear. V gave up 4 bases and J gave up 0 bases, with 10 bases separating them. This CDR3 comprises 14 residues. Germline assignment: CDR1 SGHRS and CDR2 YFSETQ. The CDR3 loop reads CASSIGWDQETQYF. The CDR3 DNA reads as TGCGCCAGCAGCATAGGGTGGGACCAAGAGACCCAGTACTTC.

This chain connects TRBV10-3 to TRBJ1-2; D is possibly TRBD1 (5 bases). Germline CDR1 reads ENHRY; CDR2 reads SYGVKD. V was clipped by 5 bases and J by 9 bases, with 16 bases between them. The length of the CDR3 is 13 residues. In DNA, the CDR3 is TGTGCCATCAGTCAACGGGGCGGGGAACGCTACACCTTC. This gives the protein CAISQRGGERYTF.

The chain has TRBV27 and TRBJ1-4; 10 positions agree with TRBD1. The CDR3 loop spans 17 amino acids. Per germline, CDR1 MNHEY and CDR2 SMNVEV (reference sequence). V dropped 3 bases and J dropped 5; count of bases not matched to a gene: 9. The CDR3 loop is CASSFWTGGSRNEKLFF. The DNA of the CDR3 is TGTGCCAGCAGTTTTTGGACAGGGGGATCCCGGAATGAAAAACTGTTTTTT.

The V gene is TRBV28, the J gene TRBJ1-4; D is unresolved. With 5 bases removed from V and 4 bases from J, the gap between germline ends came to 11 bases. The CDR3 loop spans 14 amino acids. CDR1 and CDR2 from the germline V gene are MDHEN and SYDVKM. Written as DNA, the CDR3 is TGTGCCAGCAGTGTGACACCCCTTAATGAAAAACTGTTTTTT. Amino acids: CASSVTPLNEKLFF.